The 15 T cell receptor beta chains listed next were all sequenced from one sample in a study of identical twins. TCRdb called the 5' RACE reads again in MiXCR, with one record for every CDR3 protein. The profile covers about 530,000 distinct CDR3 sequences, with around 22% appearing a single time and around 0.48% taken by the ten largest. These data were also reused for a study on yellow fever vaccine responses in identical twins.

Sequenced sample: CD4+ T cells sorted from blood. The receptors here all came from a woman aged 18-29 years in good health.

The chain employs TRBV5-6 and TRBJ1-1; no definite D call. Germline CDR1 and CDR2: SGHDT and YYEEEE. The CDR3 spans 12 residues. The V and J ends lost 3 bases and 12 bases respectively, with 15 bases between them. The CDR3 here is CASSSQTRDSFF. The CDR3 DNA is TGTGCCAGCAGCTCCCAGACCCGGGATTCTTTCTTT.

This chain links TRBV9 with TRBJ2-3; no reliable D call. Germline lookup yields CDR1 SGDLS and CDR2 YYNGEE. The CDR3 has 12 residues. V lost 6 bases and J lost 1, with 6 bases in between. The CDR3 DNA follows: TGTGCCAGCAATGGGGGCACAGATACGCAGTATTTT. It is translated as CASNGGTDTQYF.

The chain's CDR3 is CASSLVDGSGELFF. The CDR3 DNA is TGCGCCAGCAGCTTGGTTGATGGGTCCGGGGAGCTGTTTTTT. The rearrangement uses TRBV5-1 and TRBJ2-2, with no clear D. This CDR3 has 14 residues. V lost 0 bases to trimming and J lost 6 bases, with 9 bases between them. Germline V gene lookup returns CDR1 SGHRS and CDR2 YFSETQ.

The chain has TRBV10-3 and TRBJ1-5; TRBD1 matches 9 bases. The V gene's germline CDR1 is ENHRY and CDR2 SYGVKD. Trimming took 5 bases from V and 8 from J; bases not matched to a gene: 10. There are 15 residues in the CDR3. The CDR3 protein is CAISRDRDSIEPQHF. In nucleotides, the CDR3 is TGTGCCATCAGTAGGGACAGGGATTCTATAGAGCCCCAGCATTTT.

In its sample, this clonotype was seen a few times. This chain links TRBV5-1 with TRBJ1-1; 7 nucleotides match TRBD1. Germline V CDR1 and CDR2: SGHRS, YFSETQ. V lost 0 bases and J lost 3; bases outside the gene matches: 11. The CDR3 covers 17 residues. This CDR3 is CASSLARSTGQDTEAFF. For the CDR3, the DNA is TGCGCCAGCAGCTTGGCGAGATCGACAGGGCAGGACACTGAAGCTTTCTTT.

The chain couples TRBV5-6 to TRBJ2-5; the D gene is possibly TRBD2 (7 bases). Trimming stripped 2 bases from V and 1 base from J, with 15 bases between. CDR1 is SGHDT and CDR2 is YYEEEE in the germline V gene. CDR3 length equals 16 residues. The CDR3 region is CASSFRGASGQETQYF. The CDR3 DNA follows: TGTGCCAGCAGCTTCCGGGGGGCTAGCGGCCAAGAGACCCAGTACTTC.

The CDR3 coding sequence is TGTGCTAGTGGTTTGGGGCTAGCGCTACACAATGAGCAGTTCTTC. As protein: CASGLGLALHNEQFF. The chain links TRBV12-5 to TRBJ2-1; D may be TRBD2 (6 bases). The V and J ends lost 1 base and 5 bases respectively, with 12 bases between them. The CDR3 extends over 15 amino acids. From germline, CDR1 is LGHNT and CDR2 FRNRAP. Complete variable domain (other parts from reference TRBV12-5 and TRBJ2-1): DARVTQTPRHKVTEMGQEVTMRCQPILGHNTVFWYRQTMMQGLELLAYFRNRAPLDDSGMPKDRFSAEMPDATLATLKIQPSEPRDSAVYFCASGLGLALHNEQFFGPGTRLTVL.

This clonotype was picked up a small number of times. The chain uses TRBV15 and TRBJ2-1; TRBD2 matches at 8 bases. The trim removed 3 bases at V and 6 bases at J, leaving 10 bases unmatched. Germline assignment: CDR1 LNHNV and CDR2 YYDKDF (reference sequence). CDR3 length: 16 amino acids. CDR3 residues: CATSSMAGGPTNEQFF. CDR3 bases: TGTGCCACCAGCAGTATGGCGGGAGGCCCGACCAATGAGCAGTTCTTC. The full variable domain, with the rest looked up from reference TRBV15 and TRBJ2-1, is DAMVIQNPRYQVTQFGKPVTLSCSQTLNHNVMYWYQQKSSQAPKLLFHYYDKDFNNEADTPDNFQSRRPNTSFCFLDIRSPGLGDTAMYLCATSSMAGGPTNEQFFGPGTRLTVL.

This rearrangement joins TRBV20-1 to TRBJ2-3; no definite D call. The V end was cut by 1 base, the J end by 0 bases, with 8 bases between. The CDR3 is made up of 14 amino acids. Germline V gives CDR1 DFQATT, CDR2 SNEGSKA (reference sequence). DNA for the CDR3: TGCAGTGCTAGAGTCCCAGAAAGCACAGATACGCAGTATTTT. It codes for CSARVPESTDTQYF.

The chain combines TRBV5-6 with TRBJ2-7; 7 bases agree with TRBD1. V dropped 5 bases and J dropped 2; count of bases not matched to a gene: 4. Germline V gene sequence: CDR1 SGHDT, CDR2 YYEEEE. The CDR3 consists of 13 residues. CDR3 sequence reads: CASSRGQPYEQYF. In DNA form, the CDR3 reads TGTGCCAGCAGTCGGGGACAGCCCTACGAGCAGTACTTC.

The chain joins TRBV28 to TRBJ2-1, with a weak D call TRBD1 (6 bases). The CDR3 extends over 14 amino acids. Per germline, CDR1 MDHEN and CDR2 SYDVKM. The V end was cut by 11 bases, the J end by 5 bases, with 19 bases between. CDR3 loop: CASRGQRGNNEQFF. DNA for the CDR3: TGTGCCTCACGGGGACAACGGGGTAACAATGAGCAGTTCTTC.

Points on this clonotype: Germline and junction disagree at one end, which may indicate a read error. The chain uses TRBV4-1 and TRBJ2-7; D remains ambiguous. This CDR3 is 15 amino acids long. Per germline, CDR1 MGHRA and CDR2 YSYEKL. The CDR3 reads CASRQESQSSYEQYF. The CDR3, as DNA: TGCGCCAGCAGACAAGAAAGTCAGAGCTCCTACGAGCAGTACTTC.

This clonotype was counted a few times. The genes are TRBV7-8 and TRBJ2-5, with D possibly being TRBD2 (5 bases). From germline, CDR1 is SGHVS and CDR2 FQNEAQ. This CDR3 is 15 amino acids long. With 0 bases removed from V and 8 bases from J, the gap between germline ends came to 16 bases. The CDR3 spells CASSLAEARITTQYF. In nucleotides, the CDR3 is TGTGCCAGCAGCTTAGCGGAGGCGCGGATCACAACCCAGTACTTC.

In this sample, this clonotype turned up a few times. The rearrangement joins TRBV7-2 to TRBJ2-4, with D perhaps TRBD2 (6 bases). V shed 1 base and J shed 2 bases, with 9 bases lying between them. The CDR3 has 15 amino acids. Looked up from germline, CDR1 is SGHTA and CDR2 is FQGNSA. The CDR3 bases are TGTGCCAGCAGCTTAGGAGCGGGTTCCAAAAACATTCAGTACTTC. The encoded protein is CASSLGAGSKNIQYF.

The rearrangement uses TRBV2 and TRBJ2-4, with TRBD1 matching over 9 bases. This CDR3 comprises 14 residues. J lost 5 bases, V lost 5 bases, and 4 bases had no gene match. Per germline, CDR1 SNHLY and CDR2 FYNNEI. The CDR3 nucleotides are TGTGCCAGCAGTTCACAGGGGGCCGAAAACATTCAGTACTTC. This sequence encodes CASSSQGAENIQYF.